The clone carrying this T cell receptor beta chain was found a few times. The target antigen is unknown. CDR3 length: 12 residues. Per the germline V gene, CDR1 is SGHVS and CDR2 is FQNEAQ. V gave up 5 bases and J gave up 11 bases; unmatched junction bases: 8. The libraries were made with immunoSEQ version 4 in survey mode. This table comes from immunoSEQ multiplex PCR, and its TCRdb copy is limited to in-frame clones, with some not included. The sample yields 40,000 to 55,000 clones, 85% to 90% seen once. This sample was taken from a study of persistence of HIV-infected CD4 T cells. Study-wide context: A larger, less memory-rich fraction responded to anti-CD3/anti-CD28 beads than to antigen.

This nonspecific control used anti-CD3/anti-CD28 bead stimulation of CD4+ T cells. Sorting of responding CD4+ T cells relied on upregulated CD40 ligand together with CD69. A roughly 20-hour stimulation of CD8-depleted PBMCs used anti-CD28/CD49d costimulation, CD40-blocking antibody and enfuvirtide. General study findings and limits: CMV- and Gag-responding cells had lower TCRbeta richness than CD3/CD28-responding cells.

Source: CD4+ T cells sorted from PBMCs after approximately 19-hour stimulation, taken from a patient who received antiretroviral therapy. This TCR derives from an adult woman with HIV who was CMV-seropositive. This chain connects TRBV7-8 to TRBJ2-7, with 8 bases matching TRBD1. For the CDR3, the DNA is TGTGCCAGCAGCCCTCGGACAGGGAGAAAGTACTTC. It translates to CASSPRTGRKYF.